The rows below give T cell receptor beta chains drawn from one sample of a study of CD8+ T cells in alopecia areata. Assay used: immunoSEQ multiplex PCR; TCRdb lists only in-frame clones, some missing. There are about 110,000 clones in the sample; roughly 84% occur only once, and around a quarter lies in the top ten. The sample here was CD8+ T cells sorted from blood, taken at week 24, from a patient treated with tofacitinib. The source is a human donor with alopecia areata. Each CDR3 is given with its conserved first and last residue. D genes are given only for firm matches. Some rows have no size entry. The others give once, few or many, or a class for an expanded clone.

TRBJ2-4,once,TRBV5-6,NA,TGTGCCAGCAGCTACGGACAGGCCAAAAACATTCAGTACTTC,CASSYGQAKNIQYF
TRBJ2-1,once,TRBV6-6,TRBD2,TGTGCCAGCAGTTACTCTGTAGCGGGGGAATACAATGAGCAGTTCTTC,CASSYSVAGEYNEQFF
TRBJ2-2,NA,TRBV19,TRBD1,TGTGCCAGTAGTTTTCAGGGACAGATGAACACCGGGGAGCTGTTTTTT,CASSFQGQMNTGELFF
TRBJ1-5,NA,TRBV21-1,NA,TGTGCCAGCAGCACGGGACAGGGGCATCCTTATAGCAATCAGCCCCAGCATTTT,CASSTGQGHPYSNQPQHF
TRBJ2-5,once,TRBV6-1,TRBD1,TGTGCCAGCAGTGATCCCGGGACAGGGGGGGAGACCCAGTACTTC,CASSDPGTGGETQYF
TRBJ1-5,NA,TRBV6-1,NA,TGTGCCAGCAGTGAAGCAGGGCACTCCTTCAATCAGCCCCAGCATTTT,CASSEAGHSFNQPQHF
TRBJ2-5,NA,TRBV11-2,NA,TGTGCCAGCAGCTTTAGCCTGTACCAAGAGACCCAGTACTTC,CASSFSLYQETQYF
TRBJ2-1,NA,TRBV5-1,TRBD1,TGCGCCAGCAGCTCGGGACAGTCGAATGAGCAGTTCTTC,CASSSGQSNEQFF
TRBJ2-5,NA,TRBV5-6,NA,TGTGCCAGCAGCTTGGCACAGGGTCAAGAGACCCAGTACTTC,CASSLAQGQETQYF
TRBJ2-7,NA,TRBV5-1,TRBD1,TGCGCCAGCACCCCGGGACAGGGGGCGGAGGAGCAGTACTTC,CASTPGQGAEEQYF
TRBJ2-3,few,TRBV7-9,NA,TGTGCCAGCAGCTTAGGACGCCCCTCGGGGGCAGATACGCAGTATTTT,CASSLGRPSGADTQYF
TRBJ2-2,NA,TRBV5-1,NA,TGCGCCAGCCGTCCGCCCACAGGGGGGGCGACCGGGGAGCTGTTTTTT,CASRPPTGGATGELFF
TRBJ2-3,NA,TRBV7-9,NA,TGTGCCAGCAGCTTAGGGCTGACTAGCACAGATACGCAGTATTTT,CASSLGLTSTDTQYF
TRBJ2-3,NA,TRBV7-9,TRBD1,TGTGCCAGCAGCTCTCGGGACAGGGGGCTAACAGATACGCAGTATTTT,CASSSRDRGLTDTQYF
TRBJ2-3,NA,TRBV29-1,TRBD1,TGCAGCGTTCCGAACCCCGGACAGGGAAGGACAGATACGCAGTATTTT,CSVPNPGQGRTDTQYF
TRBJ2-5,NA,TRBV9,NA,TGTGCCAGCGGGGGAGAGACCCAGTACTTC,CASGGETQYF
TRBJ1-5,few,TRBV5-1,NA,TGCGCCAGCAGCTTGGCTTTGGGGGGGAACAGCAATCAGCCCCAGCATTTT,CASSLALGGNSNQPQHF
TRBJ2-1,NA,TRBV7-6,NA,TGTGCCAGCAGCTTAGCCGGAGTGCTAAGCTCCTACAATGAGCAGTTCTTC,CASSLAGVLSSYNEQFF
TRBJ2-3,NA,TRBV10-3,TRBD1,TGTGCCATCAGTGAGCTAACAGGGGGCAGCGATACGCAGTATTTT,CAISELTGGSDTQYF
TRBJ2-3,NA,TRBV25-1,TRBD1,TGTGCCAGCAGTGTGGACAGGACAGATACGCAGTATTTT,CASSVDRTDTQYF